The T cell receptor beta chain under discussion was sequenced for a study of blood T cell repertoires in COVID-19. Across the study: Acute and convalescent COVID-19 specimens originated in the United States, Italy and Spain.

The data were produced by immunoSEQ multiplex PCR, yet TCRdb's version contains in-frame clones alone and is incomplete. The sample yields hundreds of thousands of clones, roughly 87% seen once. Everyone who took part was about 18 to 90 years old, and they came from 20 to 25 US areas. Self-reported history from a screening survey and questionnaire set each donor's cohort. The sequencing sample was made of PBMCs or T cells enriched from blood (not recorded which). The clonotype was recovered from a woman younger than 45 with acute COVID-19.

CDR3 nucleotides: TGTGCCAGCAGCCAAGGCAGGGTGCGGAATCGGGAGCAGTACTTC. It encodes CASSQGRVRNREQYF. The gene calls are TRBV14 and TRBJ2-7; TRBD1 might be the D (5 bases). The V gene lost 1 base and the J gene lost 7 bases, with 17 bases spanning the gap. This CDR3 is built from 15 residues. Germline CDR1 reads SGHDN; CDR2 reads FVKESK.